One and the same sample provided the 31 T cell receptor beta chains below, sequenced in a study of T-cell memory formation after mild COVID-19. TCRdb used MiXCR to reprocess the 5' RACE reads, holding one entry per CDR3 protein. The sample lists about 560,000 distinct CDR3 sequences, about a sixth occurring once. The sequencing sample was made of PBMCs or a T cell subset sorted from them (not recorded which). These receptors were taken from an adult woman who had mild COVID-19 (a few samples of this study predate the infection). Cell type and time point are not known.

This chain connects TRBV12-5 to TRBJ2-6; D is uncertain. Trimming removed 6 bases from V and 4 bases from J, with 7 bases in between. From germline, CDR1 is LGHNT and CDR2 FRNRAP. CDR3 length: 13 residues. CDR3 DNA sequence: TGTGCTAGTGGCCCGTGGGGGGCCAACGTCCTGACTTTC. Residues: CASGPWGANVLTF. Combining the CDR3 with reference TRBV12-5 and TRBJ2-6 gives the whole variable domain DARVTQTPRHKVTEMGQEVTMRCQPILGHNTVFWYRQTMMQGLELLAYFRNRAPLDDSGMPKDRFSAEMPDATLATLKIQPSEPRDSAVYFCASGPWGANVLTFGAGSRLTVL.

This clonotype was observed a handful of times. The chain recombines TRBV7-2 with TRBJ2-1; D unresolved. Germline CDR1 reads SGHTA; CDR2 reads FQGNSA. Trimming cost V 1 base and J 7 bases, with 8 bases left between them. This CDR3 is 13 amino acids long. CDR3 loop: CASSLVTTNEQFF. In DNA form, the CDR3 reads TGTGCCAGCAGCTTAGTTACTACGAATGAGCAGTTCTTC.

This chain links TRBV5-6 with TRBJ1-2; 7 bases line up with TRBD1. CDR1 is SGHDT and CDR2 is YYEEEE in the germline V gene. The CDR3 is 14 residues long. V was pared by 7 bases and J by 4 bases, with 10 bases of the junction left unmatched. The CDR3 is CASAEGGKGYGYTF. The CDR3 DNA reads as TGTGCCAGCGCGGAAGGGGGCAAAGGCTATGGCTACACCTTC. Variable domain in full (rest from reference TRBV5-6 and TRBJ1-2): DAGVTQSPTHLIKTRGQQVTLRCSPKSGHDTVSWYQQALGQGPQFIFQYYEEEERQRGNFPDRFSGHQFPNYSSELNVNALLLGDSALYLCASAEGGKGYGYTFGSGTRLTVV.

This clonotype was counted ten times or more. The chain joins TRBV5-1 to TRBJ2-1, with D possibly matching TRBD2 (5 bases). The CDR3 spans 15 residues. The V gene's germline CDR1 is SGHRS and CDR2 YFSETQ. The V end lost 0 bases, the J end lost 4 bases, and 11 bases lay between the germline ends. DNA for the CDR3: TGCGCCAGCAGCTTGGCCAAGCGGACTTACAATGAGCAGTTCTTC. Amino acid sequence: CASSLAKRTYNEQFF. The entire variable domain, with the rest obtained from reference TRBV5-1 and TRBJ2-1, is as follows: KAGVTQTPRYLIKTRGQQVTLSCSPISGHRSVSWYQQTPGQGLQFLFEYFSETQRNKGNFPGRFSGRQFSNSRSEMNVSTLELGDSALYLCASSLAKRTYNEQFFGPGTRLTVL.

This clonotype has a handful of counts. V gene TRBV29-1 combines with J gene TRBJ2-7; 11 bases align to TRBD1. Germline V gene sequence: CDR1 SQVTM, CDR2 ANQGSEA. The V gene end was trimmed by 1 base and the J gene end by 3 bases; junction bases not matched to a gene: 5. CDR3 length equals 15 residues. DNA of the CDR3: TGCAGCGTTGAAGGAGGGACAGGGGGAGGCTACGAGCAGTACTTC. Its translation: CSVEGGTGGGYEQYF.

V is TRBV30 and J is TRBJ2-2; 7 bases map to TRBD2. V lost 5 bases to trimming and J lost 3 bases; unmatched junction nucleotides: 6. The CDR3 is 14 residues long. Per the germline V gene, CDR1 is GTSNPN and CDR2 is SVGIG (reference sequence). This CDR3 is CAWRGEIDTGELFF. CDR3 DNA: TGTGCCTGGCGGGGGGAGATTGACACCGGGGAGCTGTTTTTT.

The chain employs TRBV5-1 and TRBJ2-1, with unresolved D. The CDR3 sequence is 15 residues long. Germline V lookup: CDR1 SGHRS, CDR2 YFSETQ. Trimming took 0 bases from V and 5 from J, leaving 12 bases between them. In DNA, the CDR3 is TGCGCCAGCAGCTTGGCTCTACGAGCGAACAATGAGCAGTTCTTC. It yields the protein CASSLALRANNEQFF.

The genes are TRBV11-3 and TRBJ2-2; 13 bases agree with TRBD2. CDR3 size: 16 residues. Germline lookup yields CDR1 SGHNT and CDR2 YENEEA. V lost 5 bases to trimming and J lost 2 bases; unmatched junction nucleotides: 2. The CDR3 bases are TGTGCCAGCAGCGCGGGACTAGCGGGAAACACCGGGGAGCTGTTTTTT. Its translation: CASSAGLAGNTGELFF.

CDR3 nucleotide sequence: TGTGCCAGCAGCCCGAACCAGGGGGCGCGTCATGGCTACACCTTC. As protein: CASSPNQGARHGYTF. The chain couples TRBV27 to TRBJ1-2, with 8 bases matching TRBD1. There are 15 residues in the CDR3. V gave up 6 bases and J gave up 6 bases; unmatched junction bases: 12. CDR1 is MNHEY, CDR2 SMNVEV, per germline (reference sequence).

This clonotype was detected only a few times. This chain links TRBV18 with TRBJ2-1; D is undetermined. This CDR3 is built from 15 residues. Germline CDR1 reads KGHSH; CDR2 reads LQKENI. Deletions cut 6 bases from V and 8 bases from J, with 20 bases between. Written as DNA, the CDR3 is TGTGCCAGCTCCACGGCCCCCCGGGCAGAGGATGAGCAGTTCTTC. Its protein is CASSTAPRAEDEQFF.

V usage is TRBV11-3 and J usage is TRBJ1-2; D not certain. V was shortened by 3 bases and J by 2 bases, with 13 bases between the two germline ends. CDR1 is SGHNT, CDR2 YENEEA, per germline. CDR3 length: 15 residues. CDR3: CASSLDIGGNYGYTF. For the CDR3, the DNA is TGTGCCAGCAGCTTGGATATCGGCGGGAACTATGGCTACACCTTC.

The chain links TRBV4-1 to TRBJ1-1; maybe TRBD1 (6 bases). CDR1 and CDR2 (germline): MGHRA, YSYEKL. The CDR3 runs 16 residues. Between the trimmed V and J ends, which lost 6 bases and 5 bases, there was a span of 22 bases. The CDR3 DNA follows: TGCGCCAGCAGACGTATCCGAGAACAGGGAGGGACTGAAGCTTTCTTT. Translating gives CASRRIREQGGTEAFF.

The chain joins TRBV27 to TRBJ1-2, with D maybe TRBD1 (6 bases). Per the germline V gene, CDR1 is MNHEY and CDR2 is SMNVEV (reference sequence). Trimming stripped 6 bases from V and 5 bases from J, with 22 bases between. The CDR3 covers 16 residues. CDR3 DNA: TGTGCCAGCAGGCTCCTCCCGTTGACAGGAATATATGGCTACACCTTC. Protein: CASRLLPLTGIYGYTF.

There are a few counts of this clonotype. The rearrangement joins TRBV27 to TRBJ2-3, with 11 positions matching TRBD2. CDR1 MNHEY and CDR2 SMNVEV come from the germline V gene (reference sequence). V lost 8 bases, J lost 4 bases, and 8 bases stayed unmatched. The CDR3 length is 15 residues. CDR3 sequence: CASHTSGGSADTQYF. The CDR3 DNA follows: TGTGCCAGCCACACTAGCGGGGGATCCGCAGATACGCAGTATTTT.

V usage is TRBV27 and J usage is TRBJ2-7, with 7 bases identical to TRBD1. Germline V lookup: CDR1 MNHEY, CDR2 SMNVEV (reference sequence). V was pared by 5 bases and J by 8 bases, with 9 bases of the junction left unmatched. The CDR3 sequence is 13 residues long. CDR3 protein: CASSPKGALQQYF. The CDR3, as DNA: TGTGCCAGCAGTCCAAAGGGGGCCCTTCAGCAGTACTTC.

This chain uses TRBV12-3 or TRBV12-4 with TRBJ1-1; D call uncertain. The CDR3 is 16 amino acids. V was pared by 4 bases and J by 2 bases, with 17 bases between. CDR3 protein: CASSSTLRALNTEAFF. CDR3 DNA: TGTGCCAGCAGTTCAACCTTGAGGGCCCTTAACACTGAAGCTTTCTTT.

This clonotype was observed a single time. V is TRBV19 and J is TRBJ2-7; D unresolved. The length of the CDR3 is 13 residues. Trimming removed 7 bases from V and 0 bases from J, with 10 bases in between. From germline, CDR1 is LNHDA and CDR2 SQIVND (reference sequence). This chain's CDR3 is CASTPGSSYEQYF. CDR3 nucleotide sequence: TGTGCCAGTACCCCCGGCAGCTCCTACGAGCAGTACTTC.

The V gene is TRBV5-4, the J gene TRBJ2-5, with D possibly TRBD2 on 6 matching bases. Trimming took off 4 bases at V and 3 bases at J, with 16 bases between the two ends. The CDR3 sequence is 15 residues long. Germline CDR1 is SGHNT and CDR2 is YYREEE (reference sequence). CDR3 sequence (DNA): TGTGCCAGCAGCCTCCGGTCTAGCGTGAAAGAGACCCAGTACTTC. Translation: CASSLRSSVKETQYF.

The chain combines TRBV12-3 or TRBV12-4 with TRBJ1-2, with D hard to call. V shed 2 bases and J shed 8 bases, with 9 bases lying between them. This CDR3 region has 12 residues. The DNA of the CDR3 is TGTGCCAGCAGTTTATCTGCTGGAGGCTACACCTTC. Amino acids: CASSLSAGGYTF.

This clonotype was recorded a few times. The rearrangement links TRBV29-1 to TRBJ1-1; D might be TRBD1 (5 bases). Trimming took off 7 bases at V and 0 bases at J, with 12 bases between the two ends. The CDR3 is 13 residues long. The germline gives CDR1 SQVTM, CDR2 ANQGSEA. The CDR3 loop reads CSASGRMNTEAFF. CDR3 sequence (DNA): TGCAGCGCTTCGGGACGGATGAACACTGAAGCTTTCTTT.

The chain joins TRBV11-2 to TRBJ2-1; TRBD2 is a possible D gene (6 bases). The CDR3 consists of 14 residues. V lost 7 bases to trimming and J lost 4 bases, with 14 bases between them. The V gene's germline CDR1 is SGHAT and CDR2 FQNNGV. The CDR3 spells CASTVWRGYNEQFF. The CDR3 DNA follows: TGTGCCAGCACCGTCTGGCGGGGTTACAATGAGCAGTTCTTC.

This clonotype was seen more than once but under ten times. The chain carries TRBV18 and TRBJ2-3; 8 nucleotides line up with TRBD1. V was pared by 2 bases and J by 4 bases, with 2 bases of the junction left unmatched. The CDR3 length is 14 residues. CDR1 KGHSH and CDR2 LQKENI come from the germline V gene. The CDR3 coding sequence is TGTGCCAGCTCACCAGACAGGGGTCCAGATACGCAGTATTTT. It codes for CASSPDRGPDTQYF.

The J gene is TRBJ1-5, the V gene TRBV20-1; D is unresolved. Trimming removed 3 bases at V and 0 bases at J, with 9 bases between. CDR3 size: 14 residues. CDR1 and CDR2 from the germline V gene are DFQATT and SNEGSKA (reference sequence). This CDR3 is CSARAWDSNQPQHF. CDR3 in DNA: TGCAGTGCTAGGGCTTGGGATAGCAATCAGCCCCAGCATTTT.

The rearrangement uses TRBV6-1 and TRBJ1-1; D not resolved. The CDR3 is 13 residues long. CDR1 MNHNS and CDR2 SASEGT come from the germline V gene. V lost 5 bases to trimming and J lost 1 base, with 8 bases between them. The CDR3 nucleotides read TGTGCCAGCAGTTCCCGACAGAACACTGAAGCTTTCTTT. It codes for CASSSRQNTEAFF.

The CDR3 reads CAWSKKADTGELFF. The CDR3 DNA reads TGTGCCTGGAGTAAAAAGGCCGACACCGGGGAGCTGTTTTTT. The chain is built from TRBV30 and TRBJ2-2; D not resolved. Trimming stripped 2 bases from V and 3 bases from J, with 10 bases between. Germline V gene sequence: CDR1 GTSNPN, CDR2 SVGIG (reference sequence). This CDR3 contains 14 residues. The full variable domain, rest sourced from reference TRBV30 and TRBJ2-2, is SQTIHQWPATLVQPVGSPLSLECTVEGTSNPNLYWYRQAAGRGLQLLFYSVGIGQISSEVPQNLSASRPQDRQFILSSKKLLLSDSGFYLCAWSKKADTGELFFGEGSRLTVL.

This clonotype showed up many times. The gene calls are TRBV29-1 and TRBJ2-1; 7 nucleotides align to TRBD1. The CDR3 contains 13 residues. Germline CDR1 and CDR2: SQVTM and ANQGSEA. Trimming at V came to 3 bases and at J to 6 bases, leaving 5 bases not matched to a gene. CDR3 bases: TGCAGCGTTGATGCCGGGACAGTCAATGAGCAGTTCTTC. This sequence encodes CSVDAGTVNEQFF.

This clonotype was observed a few times. CDR3 sequence reads: CATSVGQDRIGAFF. CDR3 bases: TGTGCCACCAGTGTAGGGCAGGATCGTATAGGCGCTTTCTTT. The chain joins TRBV24-1 to TRBJ1-1, with no clear D. The CDR3 length is 14 residues. Germline assignment: CDR1 KGHDR and CDR2 SFDVKD. Trimming stripped 5 bases from V and 11 bases from J, with 20 bases between.

The J gene is TRBJ2-1, the V gene TRBV10-3, with TRBD2 identical over 10 bases. This CDR3 has 15 amino acids. Per germline, CDR1 ENHRY and CDR2 SYGVKD. With V trimmed by 3 bases and J by 5 bases, 4 bases remained unmatched. The CDR3 sequence is CAISEPLAGDNEQFF. CDR3 in DNA: TGTGCCATCAGTGAACCTCTAGCGGGGGACAATGAGCAGTTCTTC.

A few counts support this clonotype. Written as DNA, the CDR3 is TGTGCCAGCAGTGATGGGATTTTGGGCTACACCTTC. This encodes CASSDGILGYTF. The rearrangement joins TRBV6-1 to TRBJ1-2; the D is unclear. Germline V gives CDR1 MNHNS, CDR2 SASEGT. CDR3 length: 12 amino acids. Trimming removed 3 bases from V and 8 bases from J, with 10 bases in between.

This clonotype was counted between two and nine times. The V gene is TRBV27, the J gene TRBJ2-5, with 11 bases that match TRBD1. This CDR3 region has 15 residues. V was clipped by 6 bases and J by 5 bases; unmatched bases: 8. Germline V gene sequence: CDR1 MNHEY, CDR2 SMNVEV (reference sequence). The CDR3 nucleotides read TGTGCCAGCAGACACACCGGGACAGGGGGGGAGACCCAGTACTTC. Protein sequence: CASRHTGTGGETQYF.

The J gene is TRBJ1-1, the V gene TRBV30, with unresolved D. The length of the CDR3 is 13 residues. The V end lost 8 bases, the J end lost 4 bases, and 17 bases lay between the germline ends. Germline CDR1 GTSNPN, CDR2 SVGIG (reference sequence). CDR3 amino acids: CARTRLLGTEAFF. DNA of the CDR3: TGTGCCAGGACCCGGCTATTGGGCACTGAAGCTTTCTTT.